Following are 19 T cell receptor beta chains from one sample sequenced in a study of T cell responses to AZD1222 COVID-19 vaccine. Only in-frame clones appear in the TCRdb table, and some are missing; sequencing was by immunoSEQ multiplex PCR. The repertoire holds 100,000 to 150,000 clones, about nine tenths seen once, with 6.9% in the top ten. This specimen consisted of peripheral blood, obtained on day 0 of AZD1222 vaccination. These receptors were obtained from an adult in good health.

The rearrangement links TRBV27 to TRBJ2-1; a possible D gene is TRBD1 (5 bases). The V end lost 4 bases, the J end lost 6 bases, and 19 bases lay between the germline ends. There are 16 residues in the CDR3. Germline-derived CDR1 and CDR2 are MNHEY and SMNVEV (reference sequence). The CDR3 nucleotides are TGTGCCAGCAGTTCCGCCCCTGGACACTTCCGCAATGAGCAGTTCTTC. Translation: CASSSAPGHFRNEQFF.

The chain carries TRBV7-9 and TRBJ2-1; D is undetermined. Trimming pared 4 bases from V and 7 bases from J, leaving 17 bases between. The CDR3 consists of 15 residues. CDR1 SEHNR and CDR2 FQNEAQ come from the germline V gene (reference sequence). CDR3 sequence: CASSSREELKNEQFF. The CDR3 DNA follows: TGTGCCAGCAGCTCCCGTGAGGAACTTAAGAATGAGCAGTTCTTC.

The chain couples TRBV7-3 to TRBJ1-1; D may be TRBD1 (6 bases). This CDR3 contains 13 residues. Germline lookup yields CDR1 SGHTA and CDR2 FQGTGA. Trimming left V 5 bases short and J 5 bases short, with 12 bases between. The CDR3 sequence is CASSPRGSTEAFF. CDR3 nucleotide sequence: TGTGCCAGCAGCCCCAGGGGTAGTACTGAAGCTTTCTTT.

This clone was observed a handful of times. The chain couples TRBV10-1 to TRBJ1-3; weak D call: TRBD1 (6 bases). The germline gives CDR1 WNHNN, CDR2 SYGVQD (reference sequence). This CDR3 region has 15 residues. The V end lost 5 bases, the J end lost 0 bases, and 11 bases lay between the germline ends. The CDR3 DNA is TGCGCCAGCAGTAAGGGGGTCAGCTCTGGAAACACCATATATTTT. Protein product: CASSKGVSSGNTIYF.

DNA for the CDR3: TGTGCCTGGAGTGGAGACAGGGGGCTGTACGAGCAGTACTTC. It is translated as CAWSGDRGLYEQYF. The chain uses TRBV30 and TRBJ2-7; 10 bases align to TRBD1. J lost 4 bases, V lost 1 base, and 4 bases had no gene match. The CDR3 loop spans 14 amino acids. CDR1 and CDR2 (germline): GTSNPN, SVGIG (reference sequence).

The rearrangement uses TRBV7-6 and TRBJ2-2, with D hard to call. Germline values: CDR1 SGHVS, CDR2 FNYEAQ. V lost 3 bases, J lost 2 bases, and 7 bases lay in between. The CDR3 extends over 14 amino acids. In nucleotides, the CDR3 is TGTGCCAGCAGCTTCTACAGCAACACCGGGGAGCTGTTTTTT. It codes for CASSFYSNTGELFF.

CDR3 protein: CASRGTAVRGEQYF. In nucleotides, the CDR3 is TGTGCCAGTAGGGGGACAGCAGTGAGGGGCGAGCAGTACTTC. The genes are TRBV19 and TRBJ2-7, with 7 positions matching TRBD1. The junction had 11 bases not matched to a gene; V was cut back by 6 bases and J by 6 bases. Germline values: CDR1 LNHDA, CDR2 SQIVND (reference sequence). The CDR3 contains 14 residues.

This rearrangement joins TRBV9 to TRBJ2-3, with 12 nucleotides matching TRBD2. With V trimmed by 4 bases and J by 6 bases, 6 bases remained unmatched. Germline V lookup: CDR1 SGDLS, CDR2 YYNGEE. CDR3 length: 15 amino acids. In DNA form, the CDR3 reads TGTGCCAGCAGCCTAGCGGGGGGGCTATCCGATACGCAGTATTTT. Protein sequence: CASSLAGGLSDTQYF.

V gene TRBV7-9 combines with J gene TRBJ2-5, with a tentative D call TRBD2 (6 bases). From germline, CDR1 is SEHNR and CDR2 FQNEAQ (reference sequence). V was trimmed by 1 base and J by 9 bases, leaving 15 bases between them. The CDR3 length is 14 residues. CDR3 residues: CASSLERAIAAQYF. In nucleotides, the CDR3 is TGTGCCAGCAGCTTAGAACGTGCCATAGCGGCCCAGTACTTC.

A single count supports this clone. Other DNA variants within this sample encode the same CDR3. The V gene is TRBV10-3, the J gene TRBJ2-3, with D tentatively TRBD1 (5 bases). Trimming cost V 6 bases and J 2 bases, with 9 bases left between them. Germline V CDR1 and CDR2: ENHRY, SYGVKD. CDR3 length: 13 residues. CDR3 bases: TGTGCCATCAGGCAGGGTTCCACAGATACGCAGTATTTT. It specifies CAIRQGSTDTQYF.

The chain is built from TRBV5-5 and TRBJ2-2; the D gene could be TRBD1 or TRBD2 (5 bases each). From germline, CDR1 is SGHKS and CDR2 YYEKEE (reference sequence). This CDR3 region has 15 residues. Deletions cut 3 bases from V and 0 bases from J, with 9 bases between. The CDR3 region has the DNA TGTGCCAGCAGCTGGGACGTCTCGAACACCGGGGAGCTGTTTTTT. It translates to CASSWDVSNTGELFF.

V gene TRBV10-2 combines with J gene TRBJ2-5; D might be TRBD2 (7 bases). This CDR3 is built from 16 residues. CDR1 is WSHSY, CDR2 SAAADI, per germline. Trimming left V 2 bases short and J 0 bases short, with 13 bases between. The CDR3 DNA sequence: TGCGCCAGCAGTGAGGGGGGAGGGGGGTACCAAGAGACCCAGTACTTC. Its translation is CASSEGGGGYQETQYF.

Only one count was recorded for this clone. This sequence joins TRBV10-2 and TRBJ2-1; D not certain. V was cut by 5 bases and J by 7 bases, with 6 bases left in between. The CDR3 consists of 11 residues. The germline V gene encodes CDR1 WSHSY and CDR2 SAAADI. This CDR3 is CASSPGNEQFF. CDR3 sequence (DNA): TGCGCCAGCAGTCCGGGTAATGAGCAGTTCTTC.

This clone was observed once. The J gene is TRBJ1-6, the V gene TRBV3-1 (or the pseudogene TRBV3-2), with 9 positions matching TRBD1. The V gene end was trimmed by 4 bases and the J gene end by 8 bases; junction bases not matched to a gene: 9. This CDR3 region has 16 residues. CDR1 is LGHDT, CDR2 YNNKEL, per germline (reference sequence). Here the CDR3 reads CASSLRTGANHSPLHF. The DNA for the CDR3 is TGTGCCAGCAGCCTACGGACAGGGGCGAACCATTCACCCCTCCACTTT.

V is TRBV3-1 (or the pseudogene TRBV3-2) and J is TRBJ2-2; 7 nucleotides line up with TRBD1. V dropped 1 base and J dropped 3; count of bases not matched to a gene: 5. Germline loops: CDR1 LGHDT, CDR2 YNNKEL (reference sequence). There are 16 residues in the CDR3. The CDR3, as DNA: TGTGCCAGCAGCCAAGGAGGGGGCGGGTACACCGGGGAGCTGTTTTTT. It specifies CASSQGGGGYTGELFF.

The chain carries TRBV6-2 or TRBV6-3 and TRBJ1-5; D not certain. V was shortened by 2 bases and J by 3 bases, with 5 bases between the two germline ends. Germline CDR1 reads MNHEY; CDR2 reads SVGEGT. This CDR3 is 13 amino acids long. CDR3 amino acids: CASSYRDNQPQHF. In nucleotides, the CDR3 is TGTGCCAGCAGTTACAGGGACAATCAGCCCCAGCATTTT.

V usage is TRBV9 and J usage is TRBJ1-5, with D unclear. The germline V gene has CDR1 SGDLS and CDR2 YYNGEE. Trimming shortened V by 5 bases and J by 4 bases, and 16 bases separated the two germline ends. The CDR3 is made up of 15 amino acids. The CDR3: CASSQWAGPNQPQHF. For the CDR3, the DNA is TGTGCCAGCAGTCAGTGGGCAGGCCCAAATCAGCCCCAGCATTTT.

This clone was recorded only once. The chain combines TRBV28 with TRBJ2-3; D ambiguous. CDR1 is MDHEN and CDR2 is SYDVKM in the germline V gene. The CDR3 contains 14 residues. The germline V and J ends were trimmed by 8 bases and 0 bases, with 12 bases remaining between them. The CDR3 DNA follows: TGTGCCAGCCAAACCCTTTCTAGCACAGATACGCAGTATTTT. This encodes CASQTLSSTDTQYF. Full variable domain (missing parts from reference TRBV28 and TRBJ2-3): DVKVTQSSRYLVKRTGEKVFLECVQDMDHENMFWYRQDPGLGLRLIYFSYDVKMKEKGDIPEGYSVSREKKERFSLILESASTNQTSMYLCASQTLSSTDTQYFGPGTRLTVL.

This chain connects TRBV19 to TRBJ1-5, with D possibly TRBD1 on 5 matching bases. This CDR3 is built from 11 residues. Trimming left V 4 bases short and J 7 bases short, with 5 bases between. Germline values: CDR1 LNHDA, CDR2 SQIVND (reference sequence). The CDR3 coding sequence is TGTGCCAGTAGTAGGGGGCAGCCCCAGCATTTT. Translation gives CASSRGQPQHF. Drawing the rest from reference TRBV19 and TRBJ1-5, the complete variable domain is DGGITQSPKYLFRKEGQNVTLSCEQNLNHDAMYWYRQDPGQGLRLIYYSQIVNDFQKGDIAEGYSVSREKKESFPLTVTSAQKNPTAFYLCASSRGQPQHFGDGTRLSIL.